This is a list of T cell receptor beta chains from one sample in a study of cytomegalovirus exposure and HLA in healthy donors. Measured with immunoSEQ multiplex PCR; TCRdb has only the in-frame clones, and not every one. This table holds fewer than 120,000 clones, approximately 87% found once. The specimen was PBMCs. The receptors derive from a woman aged 25 to 39 in good health and CMV-seropositive. CDR3s include the opening cysteine and the closing phenylalanine or tryptophan. The D gene is left open where the match is weak. Size is stated for part of the rows, as once, few or many counts, or as a class when the clone is expanded.

.	TRBV5-4	.	TRBJ2-1	TGTGCCAGCAGCTTGGCTAGTGGTGAGCAGTTCTTC	CASSLASGEQFF
.	TRBV5-1	TRBD2	TRBJ2-7	TGCGCCAGCAGCCAGACTAGCGGGAGGGCTTCCTACGAGCAGTACTTC	CASSQTSGRASYEQYF
.	TRBV18	.	TRBJ2-5	TGTGCCAGCCGCGGACTACCTCAAGAGACCCAGTACTTC	CASRGLPQETQYF
.	TRBV16	.	TRBJ1-5	TGTGCCAGCAGCCCCCTGGGGAGCTTTCAGCCCCAGCATTTT	CASSPLGSFQPQHF
.	TRBV5-6	.	TRBJ2-7	TGTGCCAGCACCGCGAGCGACCGGGAGCAGTACTTC	CASTASDREQYF
.	TRBV7-5	.	TRBJ1-2	TGTGTCAGAAGCCCCGCCCGGGTGACAGGGCACTATGGCTACACCTTC	CVRSPARVTGHYGYTF
.	TRBV5-4	TRBD2	TRBJ2-2	TGTGCCAGCAGCGTGGGACTAGCGGGCCCCACCGGGGAGCTGTTTTTT	CASSVGLAGPTGELFF
.	TRBV7-2	TRBD2	TRBJ2-1	TGTGCCAGTCAGCGCCGCATTGCGGGAGATGGGGTGAATGAGCAGTTCTTC	CASQRRIAGDGVNEQFF
once	TRBV10-3	.	TRBJ2-2	TGTGCCATCAGTGACTACACCGGGGAGCTGTTTTTT	CAISDYTGELFF
few	TRBV11-2	TRBD2	TRBJ2-5	TGTGCCAGCAGCTTAGGGACTAGCGTGAAGGAGACCCAGTACTTC	CASSLGTSVKETQYF
.	TRBV5-4	TRBD2	TRBJ2-1	TGTGCCAGCAGCAAACGACTAGCGGGGGACCCAATCCCCCAGTTCTTC	CASSKRLAGDPIPQFF
.	TRBV15	.	TRBJ2-3	TGTGCCACCAGCAGCGCACAGGGTAGCACAGATACGCAGTATTTT	CATSSAQGSTDTQYF
few	TRBV2	.	TRBJ2-4	TGTGCCAGCAGTGAAGCGGGGGGGCCGCTAGCCAAAAACATTCAGTACTTC	CASSEAGGPLAKNIQYF
.	TRBV10-3	.	TRBJ2-7	TGTGCCATCAGTGCATCGGAGGACGAGCAGTACTTC	CAISASEDEQYF
.	TRBV27	TRBD1	TRBJ2-4	TGTGCCAGCAGTTTCGACAGGGGGGGGAACATTCAGTACTTC	CASSFDRGGNIQYF
.	TRBV7-8	TRBD1	TRBJ1-2	TGTGCCAGCAGGGCACGACAGGGGTTCACTGATGGCTACACCTTC	CASRARQGFTDGYTF
.	TRBV6-6	TRBD2	TRBJ2-7	TGTGCCAGCAGAGAGGCGGGGGAGTCCTACGAGCAGTACTTC	CASREAGESYEQYF
.	TRBV5-6	.	TRBJ1-1	TGTGCCAGCAGCTTGGGGGCGAGTGAAGCTTTCTTT	CASSLGASEAFF
.	TRBV5-6	TRBD1	TRBJ1-1	TGTGCCAGCAGCATTGGGACAGTCGGTAGTGAAGCTTTCTTT	CASSIGTVGSEAFF
.	TRBV27	.	TRBJ2-4	TGTGCCAGCAGTTTATGGTCCAAAGGCAGGGTTGCGGCCAAAAACATTCAGTACTTC	CASSLWSKGRVAAKNIQYF
.	TRBV7-9	TRBD2	TRBJ2-3	TGTGCCAGCAGCTTACGGGAGGGTGCAGATACGCAGTATTTT	CASSLREGADTQYF
.	TRBV6-4	TRBD1	TRBJ1-4	TGTGCCAGCAGCGGACAGGGGGCGGGTACTAATGAAAAACTGTTTTTT	CASSGQGAGTNEKLFF
.	TRBV11-2	TRBD2	TRBJ2-1	TGTGCCAGCAGCGGACTTCTAGCGGGAGTACGGAGTGAGCAGTTCTTC	CASSGLLAGVRSEQFF
.	TRBV6-5	.	TRBJ2-5	TGTGCCAGCAGTTACTCGACTCAGGGTGAGACCCAGTACTTC	CASSYSTQGETQYF
.	TRBV5-1	TRBD2	TRBJ2-1	TGCGCCAGCAGCCCGGGACTAGCGGTATCGGGTGAGCAGTTCTTC	CASSPGLAVSGEQFF
.	TRBV4-3	.	TRBJ1-2	TGCGCCAGCAGCCGAACCCAGGAACGTGGCTACACCTTC	CASSRTQERGYTF
.	TRBV7-2	.	TRBJ2-2	TGTGCCAGCAGCTTTATCACCGGGGAGCTGTTTTTT	CASSFITGELFF
.	TRBV6-1	.	TRBJ2-7	TGTGCCAGCACCCGACGGGACTACGAGCAGTACTTC	CASTRRDYEQYF